The rows below give T cell receptor beta chains drawn from one sample of a study of control samples from healthy donors and cancer patients. Data came from immunoSEQ multiplex PCR; TCRdb stores just in-frame clones and leaves some out. The repertoire holds around 230,000 clones, 85% to 95% seen once, with about 1.6% in the top ten. The sample was blood. The receptors come from a man aged 50-59 years in good health. CDR3s include the opening cysteine and the closing phenylalanine or tryptophan. Each record gives: D gene, V gene, clone size, J gene, CDR3 DNA, CDR3 protein. The D gene is left open where the match is weak. A row's size may be missing; if present it is once, few, many or a size class.

>-|TRBV14|-|TRBJ2-2
TGTGCCAGCAGCCAAGTTATAGCCGGGGAGCTGTTTTTT
CASSQVIAGELFF
>-|TRBV18|-|TRBJ2-6
TGTGCCAGCTCACCAGGGACCGGTTCTGGGGCCAACGTCCTGACTTTC
CASSPGTGSGANVLTF
>-|TRBV5-1|-|TRBJ2-2
TGCGCCAGCAGCCTCTCGACCGGGGAGCTGTTTTTT
CASSLSTGELFF
>TRBD1|TRBV9|-|TRBJ1-2
TGTGCCAGCAGCGTAGCGGCCAGGGGACAGGGGGCGGATGGCTACACCTTC
CASSVAARGQGADGYTF
>TRBD2|TRBV2|-|TRBJ2-5
TGTGCCAGCAGTACCCTAGCGGGGGGGCCGGAGACCCAGTACTTC
CASSTLAGGPETQYF
>-|TRBV5-1|-|TRBJ2-3
TGCGCCAGCAGCGAAGCGGCTAGCACAGATACGCAGTATTTT
CASSEAASTDTQYF
>TRBD2|TRBV3-1/TRBV3-2|-|TRBJ2-5
TGTGCCAGCAGCCAAGATCGGTTCCTAGCGGGGCAAGAGACCCAGTACTTC
CASSQDRFLAGQETQYF
>-|TRBV5-1|-|TRBJ2-2
TGCGCCAGCAGCTTCGACGTGGATATTGGGGAGCTGTTTTTT
CASSFDVDIGELFF
>-|TRBV23-1|-|TRBJ2-5
TGCGCCAGCAGTCAATCGAGACAATACGACCACAACGCCCTCGGGGGGACCCAGTACTTC
CASSQSRQYDHNALGGTQYF
>TRBD1|TRBV29-1|-|TRBJ1-1
TGCAGCGCCACGACAGGGGGTACTGAAGCTTTCTTT
CSATTGGTEAFF
>-|TRBV28|-|TRBJ1-2
TGTGCCAGCAGCTGGACGACAGGCTATGGCTACACCTTC
CASSWTTGYGYTF
>TRBD2|TRBV20-1|-|TRBJ2-7
TGCAGTGGGGGACTAGCGGCCGAGCAGTACTTC
CSGGLAAEQYF
>TRBD1|TRBV7-7|-|TRBJ2-1
TGTGCCAGCAGCCCCCGGGCAGGGGGCCAAAATGAGCAGTTCTTC
CASSPRAGGQNEQFF
>-|TRBV4-3|-|TRBJ2-7
TGCGCCAGCAGCCAAGAGCCAGGGGCCCCTTACGAGCAGTACTTC
CASSQEPGAPYEQYF
>-|TRBV5-6|-|TRBJ2-3
TGTGCCAGTCGGACTCATGGCACAGATACGCAGTATTTT
CASRTHGTDTQYF
>-|TRBV29-1|once|TRBJ1-2
TGCAGCGTTGAGGAAGGATGGGGCTACACCTTC
CSVEEGWGYTF
>-|TRBV6-6|-|TRBJ1-4
TGTGCCAGCAGTTACGAGGGCGGGAAAAATGAAAAACTGTTTTTT
CASSYEGGKNEKLFF
>TRBD1|TRBV6-6|-|TRBJ2-2
TGTGCCAGCAGGTTGGACTTAGGACAGGGCGCCGGGGAGCTGTTTTTT
CASRLDLGQGAGELFF